The rows below give T cell receptor beta chains drawn from one sample of a study of control samples from healthy donors and cancer patients. TCRdb's copy holds only in-frame clones and misses some; the assay was immunoSEQ multiplex PCR. Here the sample spans about 59,000 clones, roughly 90% being singletons. The material sequenced was PBMCs. The receptors come from a man aged 35-49 years with colorectal cancer. Each CDR3 is given with its conserved first and last residue. Fields, in order: V gene, D gene, J gene, clone size, CDR3 DNA, CDR3 protein. A D gene is named only where the DNA matches it firmly. Clone size is stated in some rows and not others, as once, few, many or a class when expanded.

v_call: TRBV3-1/TRBV3-2
d_call: -
j_call: TRBJ2-7
clone_size: -
cdr3_nt: TGTGCCAGCAGCCAAGGGTTAGGGGCGTCCTACGAGCAGTACTTC
cdr3_aa: CASSQGLGASYEQYF

v_call: TRBV6-5
d_call: TRBD1
j_call: TRBJ1-2
clone_size: -
cdr3_nt: TGTGCCAGCAGCCCATGGACGGGACAGGGCGTGAGCTACACCTTC
cdr3_aa: CASSPWTGQGVSYTF

v_call: TRBV12-3/TRBV12-4
d_call: -
j_call: TRBJ1-3
clone_size: -
cdr3_nt: TGTGCCAGCAGTTTGGGAAACACCATATATTTT
cdr3_aa: CASSLGNTIYF

v_call: TRBV27
d_call: -
j_call: TRBJ1-2
clone_size: -
cdr3_nt: TGTGCCGGCAGCCCAGGTTATGGCTACACCTTC
cdr3_aa: CAGSPGYGYTF

v_call: TRBV6-5
d_call: TRBD2
j_call: TRBJ2-5
clone_size: -
cdr3_nt: TGTGCCAGCAGTTACGCTAGCGGGGGGGGAGAGACCCAGTACTTC
cdr3_aa: CASSYASGGGETQYF

v_call: TRBV7-2
d_call: -
j_call: TRBJ2-7
clone_size: -
cdr3_nt: TGTGCCAGCAGCTTAGAACAGGGCCACGAGCAGTACTTC
cdr3_aa: CASSLEQGHEQYF

v_call: TRBV19
d_call: -
j_call: TRBJ2-2
clone_size: -
cdr3_nt: TGTGCCAGTAGTACAAGCAGGGGATACAGGAACACCGGGGAGCTGTTTTTT
cdr3_aa: CASSTSRGYRNTGELFF

v_call: TRBV11-2
d_call: -
j_call: TRBJ2-7
clone_size: -
cdr3_nt: TGTGCCAGCAGCTTAGTACTCAGCGAGCAGTACTTC
cdr3_aa: CASSLVLSEQYF

v_call: TRBV7-2
d_call: -
j_call: TRBJ1-3
clone_size: -
cdr3_nt: TGTGCCAGCAGCCCTACGCGGGCCTCAGTCGGAAACACCATATATTTT
cdr3_aa: CASSPTRASVGNTIYF

v_call: TRBV15
d_call: -
j_call: TRBJ1-2
clone_size: -
cdr3_nt: TGTGCCACCAGCGCCAGAGGTCGGTATGGCTACACCTTC
cdr3_aa: CATSARGRYGYTF

v_call: TRBV4-2
d_call: -
j_call: TRBJ2-7
clone_size: -
cdr3_nt: TGTGCCAGCAGCCAAACGAGGGGGGATTCCTACGAGCAGTACTTC
cdr3_aa: CASSQTRGDSYEQYF

v_call: TRBV4-1
d_call: -
j_call: TRBJ1-5
clone_size: -
cdr3_nt: TGCGCCAGCAGCCGGACGGTCAATCAGCCCCAGCATTTT
cdr3_aa: CASSRTVNQPQHF

v_call: TRBV7-3
d_call: -
j_call: TRBJ2-3
clone_size: -
cdr3_nt: TGTGCCAGCAGCAGCCACGATACGCAGTATTTT
cdr3_aa: CASSSHDTQYF

v_call: TRBV12-3/TRBV12-4
d_call: -
j_call: TRBJ2-7
clone_size: once
cdr3_nt: TGTGCCAGCAGTTTAGAACAAGACAGGGAGCAGTACTTC
cdr3_aa: CASSLEQDREQYF

v_call: TRBV18
d_call: TRBD1
j_call: TRBJ1-1
clone_size: -
cdr3_nt: TGTGCCAGCTCCCGGGACAGGGCTGAAGCTTTCTTT
cdr3_aa: CASSRDRAEAFF

v_call: TRBV19
d_call: -
j_call: TRBJ2-5
clone_size: once
cdr3_nt: TGTGCCAGTAGGGGGTCGGGATTGGAGACCCAGTACTTC
cdr3_aa: CASRGSGLETQYF

v_call: TRBV11-3
d_call: -
j_call: TRBJ2-2
clone_size: -
cdr3_nt: TGTGCCAGCAGCTTACAGGGAAACACCGGGGAGCTGTTTTTT
cdr3_aa: CASSLQGNTGELFF

v_call: TRBV18
d_call: TRBD2
j_call: TRBJ2-7
clone_size: -
cdr3_nt: TGTGCCAGCTCACCGGGACTAGCGGTTTCCTACGAGCAGTACTTC
cdr3_aa: CASSPGLAVSYEQYF

v_call: TRBV9
d_call: -
j_call: TRBJ1-1
clone_size: -
cdr3_nt: TGTGCCAGCAGTCGGAATCGGGGGGCTACTGAAGCTTTCTTT
cdr3_aa: CASSRNRGATEAFF

v_call: TRBV29-1
d_call: -
j_call: TRBJ2-1
clone_size: -
cdr3_nt: TGCAGCGTGGACTCCCGGTGGGGGTACAATGAGCAGTTCTTC
cdr3_aa: CSVDSRWGYNEQFF

v_call: TRBV6-2/TRBV6-3
d_call: -
j_call: TRBJ1-5
clone_size: -
cdr3_nt: TGTGCCAGCAGTTTGGTTGGGAGCAATCAGCCCCAGCATTTT
cdr3_aa: CASSLVGSNQPQHF

v_call: TRBV11-3
d_call: -
j_call: TRBJ2-1
clone_size: -
cdr3_nt: TGTGCCAGCAGCTTAGCCAATGAGCAGTTCTTC
cdr3_aa: CASSLANEQFF

v_call: TRBV6-5
d_call: -
j_call: TRBJ2-5
clone_size: -
cdr3_nt: TGTGCCAGCAGTTACGGTGGGAATAGGAGAGAGACCCAGTACTTC
cdr3_aa: CASSYGGNRRETQYF

v_call: TRBV4-1
d_call: -
j_call: TRBJ2-2
clone_size: -
cdr3_nt: TGCGCCAGCAGCCATATAGCCCGAGGCACCGGGGAGCTGTTTTTT
cdr3_aa: CASSHIARGTGELFF

v_call: TRBV7-2
d_call: -
j_call: TRBJ1-6
clone_size: few
cdr3_nt: TGTGCCAGCAGCCCTCGTATCACCGGGGGCGGTGATTCACCCCTCCACTTT
cdr3_aa: CASSPRITGGGDSPLHF

v_call: TRBV19
d_call: TRBD2
j_call: TRBJ2-1
clone_size: once
cdr3_nt: TGTGCCAGTAATTTGGCGGGGGGCCGAGTAAATGAGCAGTTCTTC
cdr3_aa: CASNLAGGRVNEQFF

v_call: TRBV15
d_call: TRBD2
j_call: TRBJ2-4
clone_size: -
cdr3_nt: TGTGCCACCAGCAGGATTAGCGGGTCGGAACATTTAGCCAAAAACATTCAGTACTTC
cdr3_aa: CATSRISGSEHLAKNIQYF

v_call: TRBV19
d_call: TRBD1
j_call: TRBJ2-4
clone_size: -
cdr3_nt: TGTGCCAGTAGTCGGACAGGGGTCACCTTAGTAGCCAAAAACATTCAGTACTTC
cdr3_aa: CASSRTGVTLVAKNIQYF

v_call: TRBV7-9
d_call: -
j_call: TRBJ2-7
clone_size: -
cdr3_nt: TGTGCCAGCAGCCCCGGACAGCTGAAATCCTACGAGCAGTACTTC
cdr3_aa: CASSPGQLKSYEQYF

v_call: TRBV5-1
d_call: TRBD2
j_call: TRBJ2-3
clone_size: few
cdr3_nt: TGCGCCAGCAGCCGGGACGGCGGGGGGGGTACAGATACGCAGTATTTT
cdr3_aa: CASSRDGGGGTDTQYF

v_call: TRBV4-1
d_call: -
j_call: TRBJ1-1
clone_size: -
cdr3_nt: TGCGCCAGCAGCCAAGTGGGCGGCCCGGGCACTGAAGCTTTCTTT
cdr3_aa: CASSQVGGPGTEAFF

v_call: TRBV24-1
d_call: -
j_call: TRBJ1-6
clone_size: -
cdr3_nt: TGTGCCACCGATTCCGTCAGGGGAGTGGTACGGACCAGCTCCTATAATTCACCCCTCCACTTT
cdr3_aa: CATDSVRGVVRTSSYNSPLHF

v_call: TRBV6-5
d_call: -
j_call: TRBJ2-7
clone_size: -
cdr3_nt: TGTGCCAGCAGTTACAGGCAGGCCTACGAGCAGTACTTC
cdr3_aa: CASSYRQAYEQYF

v_call: TRBV4-2
d_call: -
j_call: TRBJ2-5
clone_size: once
cdr3_nt: TGTGCCAGCAGCCGGGTAGGCGAGACCCAGTACTTC
cdr3_aa: CASSRVGETQYF

v_call: TRBV5-1
d_call: TRBD2
j_call: TRBJ2-3
clone_size: -
cdr3_nt: TGCGCCAGCAGCTTGGGAAGGACTAGCGGGGAGCTCACAGATACGCAGTATTTT
cdr3_aa: CASSLGRTSGELTDTQYF

v_call: TRBV2
d_call: -
j_call: TRBJ2-5
clone_size: -
cdr3_nt: TGTGCCAGCAAGGAGTGGTACCAAGAGACCCAGTACTTC
cdr3_aa: CASKEWYQETQYF

v_call: TRBV30
d_call: -
j_call: TRBJ1-1
clone_size: -
cdr3_nt: TGTGCCTGGAGTGTACAGGAGAACACTGAAGCTTTCTTT
cdr3_aa: CAWSVQENTEAFF

v_call: TRBV4-2
d_call: -
j_call: TRBJ1-2
clone_size: -
cdr3_nt: TGTGCCAGCAGCCAAGAGGGTAGGAATGGCTACACCTTC
cdr3_aa: CASSQEGRNGYTF

v_call: TRBV7-9
d_call: TRBD1
j_call: TRBJ2-3
clone_size: -
cdr3_nt: TGTGCCAGCAGCTTAGGGGGACAGGGGATGGCAGATACGCAGTATTTT
cdr3_aa: CASSLGGQGMADTQYF

v_call: TRBV12-3/TRBV12-4
d_call: TRBD1
j_call: TRBJ1-5
clone_size: -
cdr3_nt: TGTGCCAGCAGGGGACAGGAGCATCAGCCCCAGCATTTT
cdr3_aa: CASRGQEHQPQHF

v_call: TRBV11-3
d_call: -
j_call: TRBJ1-2
clone_size: -
cdr3_nt: TGTGCCAGCAGCCGATGGGGGACCAACTATGGCTACACCTTC
cdr3_aa: CASSRWGTNYGYTF

v_call: TRBV7-3
d_call: -
j_call: TRBJ1-5
clone_size: -
cdr3_nt: TGTGCCAGCAGCTTAGGACAGAATCAGCCCCAGCATTTT
cdr3_aa: CASSLGQNQPQHF

v_call: TRBV7-9
d_call: TRBD1
j_call: TRBJ2-5
clone_size: -
cdr3_nt: TGTGCCAGCGACAGGGGGGAATTTTGGGAGACCCAGTACTTC
cdr3_aa: CASDRGEFWETQYF

v_call: TRBV19
d_call: TRBD1
j_call: TRBJ2-5
clone_size: -
cdr3_nt: TGTGCCAGTAGTATAAACAGGGGACCCGCTCGGGAGACCCAGTACTTC
cdr3_aa: CASSINRGPARETQYF

v_call: TRBV27
d_call: TRBD1
j_call: TRBJ1-2
clone_size: -
cdr3_nt: TGTGCCGCGTTAAGTATAGACGGGGGACAGCACTATGGCTACACCTTC
cdr3_aa: CAALSIDGGQHYGYTF

v_call: TRBV5-1
d_call: -
j_call: TRBJ1-3
clone_size: -
cdr3_nt: TGCGCCAGCAGCTTCGGAAGCTCTGGAAACACCATATATTTT
cdr3_aa: CASSFGSSGNTIYF

v_call: TRBV27
d_call: -
j_call: TRBJ2-7
clone_size: -
cdr3_nt: TGTGCCAGCAGCCAGAAAAGGACAGCCTCCTACGAGCAGTACTTC
cdr3_aa: CASSQKRTASYEQYF

v_call: TRBV7-9
d_call: -
j_call: TRBJ2-5
clone_size: -
cdr3_nt: TGTGCCAGCAGCTTCACTATTGGACGGCAAGAGACCCAGTACTTC
cdr3_aa: CASSFTIGRQETQYF

v_call: TRBV14
d_call: -
j_call: TRBJ1-2
clone_size: -
cdr3_nt: TGTGCCAGCAGCCAAAGGAAAAAGACAGGTCGGTCCTATGGCTACACCTTC
cdr3_aa: CASSQRKKTGRSYGYTF